A single TCR beta chain is shown here with its context. The sample belongs to a study of neurological immune-mediated disorders. The ends were cut back, 4 bases at V and 0 bases at J, with 9 bases in the middle. The CDR3 has 14 amino acids. One entry per CDR3 protein, called by TCRdb with MiXCR from the 5' RACE reads. The table lists nearly 60,000 distinct CDR3 sequences, 3% to 4% of them singletons. The TCR originated in a woman in her sixties or seventies with multiple sclerosis. The genes are TRBV12-3 or TRBV12-4 and TRBJ1-1, with unresolved D. Sequenced material: PBMCs. As DNA, the CDR3 is TGTGCCAGCAGTTATGACCGGGTGAACACTGAAGCTTTCTTT. Translating gives CASSYDRVNTEAFF.